The clone carrying this T cell receptor (beta chain) was seen a handful of times. Antigen unknown. Samples from alopecia areata patients were lesional scalp punch biopsies and peripheral blood. CD4+ and CD8+ T cells were sorted from PBMCs stained for CD3, CD4 and CD8. These data are taken from a study of CD8+ T cells in alopecia areata. Looking at the study overall: Tofacitinib lasted 6 to 18 months, then 6 months off drug.

Sequencing used cDNA as its template, made by extracting RNA and reverse transcribing it. TCRdb keeps only in-frame clones here, not all; method: immunoSEQ multiplex PCR. The sample has 120,000 or so clones; 58% are singletons. Germline CDR1 reads WSHSY; CDR2 reads SAAADI. V lost 3 bases to trimming and J lost 4 bases, with 11 bases between them. This CDR3 has 14 amino acids. Study observations and caveats: Resident alphabeta T-cell populations of normal skin are likewise subject to sequencing in scalp samples.

The specimen was CD4+ T cells sorted from blood, collected at week 0. The TCR comes from a human donor with alopecia areata. The chain employs TRBV10-2 and TRBJ2-3; tentative D call: TRBD2 (6 bases). CDR3 region: CASSDTSSSDTQYF. The CDR3 DNA is TGCGCCAGCAGTGACACTAGCTCATCAGATACGCAGTATTTT.